This passage covers 10 T cell receptor beta chains from one sample sequenced in a study of multiple sclerosis patients with progressive multifocal leukoencephalopathy. Repertoires were generated with immunoSEQ multiplex PCR, while TCRdb's copy carries only in-frame clones and drops some. The sample holds roughly 30,000 clones, approximately 86% seen once. Time point of the sample: time of PML onset. The source material was PBMCs, sampled from a patient treated with natalizumab. These receptors came from a middle-aged woman with progressive multifocal leukoencephalopathy.

This clone is a singleton in its sample. V usage is TRBV14 and J usage is TRBJ2-1; D remains ambiguous. Germline CDR1 and CDR2: SGHDN and FVKESK. Between the trimmed V and J ends, which lost 3 bases and 4 bases, there was a span of 13 bases. The CDR3 is 15 residues long. The CDR3, as DNA: TGTGCCAGCAGCCATAGAAGGGAAACATACAATGAGCAGTTCTTC. This codes for CASSHRRETYNEQFF. The entire variable domain, with the rest obtained from reference TRBV14 and TRBJ2-1, is as follows: EAGVTQFPSHSVIEKGQTVTLRCDPISGHDNLYWYRRVMGKEIKFLLHFVKESKQDESGMPNNRFLAERTGGTYSTLKVQPAELEDSGVYFCASSHRRETYNEQFFGPGTRLTVL.

The V call is TRBV4-2, the J call TRBJ2-3; 8 nucleotides line up with TRBD2. The CDR3 has 15 amino acids. In germline, CDR1 is LGHNA, CDR2 YNFKEQ. V lost 7 bases, J lost 1 base, and 7 bases stayed unmatched. The CDR3 nucleotides are TGTGCCAGCACCATGAACGGGAGGGGCACAGATACGCAGTATTTT. Translated, it gives CASTMNGRGTDTQYF.

The J gene is TRBJ2-5, the V gene TRBV5-1, with unresolved D. V was trimmed by 2 bases and J by 2 bases, leaving 16 bases between them. The CDR3 has 16 residues. Germline V lookup: CDR1 SGHRS, CDR2 YFSETQ. The CDR3 region is CASSLPSAYGQETQYF. CDR3 bases: TGCGCCAGCAGCTTACCTTCCGCCTACGGGCAAGAGACCCAGTACTTC.

V is TRBV7-7 and J is TRBJ2-2; D not certain. CDR1 and CDR2 from the germline V gene are SSHAT and FNYEAQ (reference sequence). The V gene lost 1 base and the J gene lost 5 bases, with 11 bases spanning the gap. The length of the CDR3 is 15 residues. The CDR3 sequence: CASSLGSTGTGELFF. CDR3 DNA sequence: TGTGCCAGCAGCTTAGGTTCTACTGGAACCGGGGAGCTGTTTTTT. The full variable domain, completed using reference TRBV7-7 and TRBJ2-2, is GAGVSQSPRYKVTKRGQDVTLRCDPISSHATLYWYQQALGQGPEFLTYFNYEAQPDKSGLPSDRFSAERPEGSISTLTIQRTEQRDSAMYRCASSLGSTGTGELFFGEGSRLTVL.

The V gene is TRBV9, the J gene TRBJ2-3, with 7 positions matching TRBD2. Germline-derived CDR1 and CDR2 are SGDLS and YYNGEE. With V trimmed by 5 bases and J by 0 bases, 12 bases remained unmatched. CDR3 length: 17 amino acids. CDR3 amino acids: CASSSLGGGTSTDTQYF. CDR3 in DNA: TGTGCCAGCAGTTCCCTCGGGGGAGGGACTAGCACAGATACGCAGTATTTT.

This clone was seen once. This chain uses TRBV29-1 with TRBJ2-1; D ambiguous. Germline V gene sequence: CDR1 SQVTM, CDR2 ANQGSEA. V lost 8 bases to trimming and J lost 10 bases, with 18 bases between them. CDR3 length: 12 amino acids. This CDR3 is CSIGDPRGEQFF. The CDR3 nucleotides read TGCAGCATCGGAGACCCGCGTGGGGAGCAGTTCTTC.

In this sample, this clone turned up once. This rearrangement joins TRBV7-9 to TRBJ2-1; weak D call: TRBD2 (5 bases). The CDR3 loop spans 16 amino acids. Germline V lookup: CDR1 SEHNR, CDR2 FQNEAQ (reference sequence). Deletions cut 1 base from V and 0 bases from J, with 10 bases between. CDR3 sequence (DNA): TGTGCCAGCAGCTTAGGGCGGGCAAGCTCCTACAATGAGCAGTTCTTC. It encodes CASSLGRASSYNEQFF. The full variable domain, its missing parts supplied by reference TRBV7-9 and TRBJ2-1, is DTGVSQNPRHKITKRGQNVTFRCDPISEHNRLYWYRQTLGQGPEFLTYFQNEAQLEKSRLLSDRFSAERPKGSFSTLEIQRTEQGDSAMYLCASSLGRASSYNEQFFGPGTRLTVL.

The V and J genes are TRBV5-1 and TRBJ2-3; D possibly corresponds to TRBD2 (5 bases). CDR1 SGHRS and CDR2 YFSETQ come from the germline V gene. The CDR3 runs 15 residues. The V end lost 2 bases, the J end lost 1 base, and 11 bases lay between the germline ends. CDR3 amino acids: CASSFSLGGTDTQYF. The CDR3 DNA follows: TGCGCCAGCAGCTTTTCCCTGGGAGGCACAGATACGCAGTATTTT.

The chain joins TRBV25-1 to TRBJ2-5; possible D gene TRBD2, 5 bases. V lost 2 bases and J 2 bases, leaving 15 bases between the germline ends. This CDR3 is built from 16 residues. Looked up from germline, CDR1 is MGHDK and CDR2 is SYGVNS. The CDR3 loop reads CASSEPPSRGQETQYF. CDR3 sequence (DNA): TGTGCCAGCAGTGAACCACCTAGTAGAGGGCAAGAGACCCAGTACTTC.

Notes on this clone: One end of the junction varies from germline; a read error may be responsible. V gene TRBV7-7 combines with J gene TRBJ2-5; D is perhaps TRBD1 or TRBD2 (7 bases each). CDR3 length: 14 amino acids. The germline V gene encodes CDR1 SSHAT and CDR2 FNYEAQ (reference sequence). The CDR3 nucleotides read TGTGCTAGCAGCGGGGCACAGGGGATGGGGACCCAGTACTTC. Protein: CASSGAQGMGTQYF.